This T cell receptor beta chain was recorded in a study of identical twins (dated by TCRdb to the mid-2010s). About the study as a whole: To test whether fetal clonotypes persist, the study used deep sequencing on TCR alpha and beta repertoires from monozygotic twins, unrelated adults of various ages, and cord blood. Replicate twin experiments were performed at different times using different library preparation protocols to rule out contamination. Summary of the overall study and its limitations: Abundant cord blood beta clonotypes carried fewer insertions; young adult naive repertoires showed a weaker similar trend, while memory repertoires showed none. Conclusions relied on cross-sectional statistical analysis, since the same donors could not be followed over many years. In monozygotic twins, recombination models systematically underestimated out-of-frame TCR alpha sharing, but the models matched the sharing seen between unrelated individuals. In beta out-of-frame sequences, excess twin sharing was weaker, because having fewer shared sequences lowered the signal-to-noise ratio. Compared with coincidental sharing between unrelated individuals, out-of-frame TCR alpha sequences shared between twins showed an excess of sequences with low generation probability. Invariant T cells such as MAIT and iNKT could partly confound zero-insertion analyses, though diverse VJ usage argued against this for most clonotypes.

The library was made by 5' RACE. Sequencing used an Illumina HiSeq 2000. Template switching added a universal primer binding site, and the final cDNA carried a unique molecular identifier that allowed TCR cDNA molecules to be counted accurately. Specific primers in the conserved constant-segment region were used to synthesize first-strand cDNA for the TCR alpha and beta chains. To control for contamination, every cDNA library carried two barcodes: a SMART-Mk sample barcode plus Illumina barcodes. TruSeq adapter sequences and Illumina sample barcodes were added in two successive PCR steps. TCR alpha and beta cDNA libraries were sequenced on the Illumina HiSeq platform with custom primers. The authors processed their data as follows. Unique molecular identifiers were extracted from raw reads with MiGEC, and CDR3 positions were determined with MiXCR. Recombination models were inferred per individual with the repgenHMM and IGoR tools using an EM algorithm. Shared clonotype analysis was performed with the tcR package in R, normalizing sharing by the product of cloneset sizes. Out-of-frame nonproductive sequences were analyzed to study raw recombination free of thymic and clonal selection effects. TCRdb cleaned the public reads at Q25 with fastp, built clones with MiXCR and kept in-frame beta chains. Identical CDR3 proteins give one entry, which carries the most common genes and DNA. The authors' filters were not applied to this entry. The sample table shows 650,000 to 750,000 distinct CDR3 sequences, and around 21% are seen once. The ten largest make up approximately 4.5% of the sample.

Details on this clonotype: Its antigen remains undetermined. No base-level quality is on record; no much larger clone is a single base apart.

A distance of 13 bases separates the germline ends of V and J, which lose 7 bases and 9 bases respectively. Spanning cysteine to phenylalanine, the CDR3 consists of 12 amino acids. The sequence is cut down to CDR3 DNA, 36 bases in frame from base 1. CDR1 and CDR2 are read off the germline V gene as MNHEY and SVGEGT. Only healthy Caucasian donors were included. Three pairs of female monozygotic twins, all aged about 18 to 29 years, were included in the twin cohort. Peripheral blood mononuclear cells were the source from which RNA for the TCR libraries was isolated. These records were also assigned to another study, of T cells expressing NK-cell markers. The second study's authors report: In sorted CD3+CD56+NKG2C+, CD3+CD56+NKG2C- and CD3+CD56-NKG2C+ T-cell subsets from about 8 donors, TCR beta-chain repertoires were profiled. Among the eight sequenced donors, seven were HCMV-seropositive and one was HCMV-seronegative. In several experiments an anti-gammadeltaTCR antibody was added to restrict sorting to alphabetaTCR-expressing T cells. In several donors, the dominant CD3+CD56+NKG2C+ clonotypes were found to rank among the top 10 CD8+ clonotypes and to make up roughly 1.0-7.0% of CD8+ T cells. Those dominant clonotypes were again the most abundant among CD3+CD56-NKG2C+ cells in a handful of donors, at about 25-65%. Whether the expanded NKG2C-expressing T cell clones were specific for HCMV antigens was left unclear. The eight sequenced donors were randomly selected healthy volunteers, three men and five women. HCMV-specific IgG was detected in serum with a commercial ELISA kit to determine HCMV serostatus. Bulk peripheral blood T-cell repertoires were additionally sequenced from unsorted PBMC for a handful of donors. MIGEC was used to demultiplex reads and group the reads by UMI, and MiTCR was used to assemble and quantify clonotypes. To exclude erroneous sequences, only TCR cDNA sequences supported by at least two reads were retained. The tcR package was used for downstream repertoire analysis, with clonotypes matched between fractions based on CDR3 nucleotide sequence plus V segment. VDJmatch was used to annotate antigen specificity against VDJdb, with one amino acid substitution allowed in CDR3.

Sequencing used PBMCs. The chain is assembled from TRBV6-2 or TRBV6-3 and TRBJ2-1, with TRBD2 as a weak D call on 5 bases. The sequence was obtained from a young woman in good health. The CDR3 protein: CASTLNRGEQFF. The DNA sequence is TGTGCCAGCACCTTAAATCGGGGTGAGCAGTTCTTC.